What follows is one T cell receptor (beta chain) and its context. This sample stems from a study of response to subunit inactivated influenza vaccine. Trimming shortened V by 0 bases and J by 8 bases, and 10 bases separated the two germline ends. This CDR3 is built from 13 residues. CDR1 is KGHSH, CDR2 LQKENI, per germline. A single record per CDR3 protein comes from TCRdb applying MiXCR to the RT-PCR reads. The table has about 620,000 distinct CDR3 sequences, 11% seen once. These records were also assigned to another study, of T cells expressing NK-cell markers. That work states: Making the TCR beta cDNA relied on 5'RACE template switching with UMIs. Sorted CD3+CD56+NKG2C+, CD3+CD56+NKG2C- and CD3+CD56-NKG2C+ T cells provided the TCR beta repertoires. Of eight sequenced donors, seven were HCMV-seropositive and one HCMV-seronegative. An anti-gamma-delta TCR antibody was added in several experiments. It restricted sorting to alpha-beta TCR-expressing T cells. Dominant NKG2C+ clonotypes made up roughly 1.0-8% of CD8+ T cells in about six donors.

The chain is built from TRBV18 and TRBJ1-1; D call uncertain. This sample comprised PBMCs from blood, obtained on the day of vaccination. The TCR originated in a man aged 50-60 years who received an inactivated influenza vaccine. The chain's CDR3 is CASSPPTGTEAFF. The CDR3 DNA reads TGTGCCAGCTCACCACCGACCGGAACCGAAGCTTTCTTT.